The 3 T cell receptor beta chains reported below all come from one sample, sequenced in a study of CD8+ T cells in alopecia areata. Treatment defined: oral pan-JAK inhibitor, 5-10 mg twice daily. Isolated RNA was reverse transcribed into cDNA used as the sequencing template. TCRdb's table, derived via immunoSEQ multiplex PCR, lists solely in-frame clones and lacks some. The data contain 190,000 or so clones, approximately 60% of them singletons. The specimen was CD4+ T cells sorted from blood, collected at week 4, from a patient treated with tofacitinib. The receptor set was obtained from a human donor with alopecia areata.

This chain links TRBV5-1 with TRBJ2-1, with D perhaps being TRBD1 or TRBD2 (5 bases each). Germline CDR1 reads SGHRS; CDR2 reads YFSETQ. V lost 6 bases to trimming and J lost 5 bases, with 18 bases between them. The CDR3 sequence is 15 residues long. The CDR3 protein is CASTFGAVVDNEQFF. The CDR3 DNA reads as TGCGCCAGCACCTTCGGGGCGGTGGTGGACAATGAGCAGTTCTTC.

V gene TRBV30 combines with J gene TRBJ1-4; 7 bases match TRBD1. V gave up 7 bases and J gave up 8 bases; unmatched junction bases: 10. Germline V lookup: CDR1 GTSNPN, CDR2 SVGIG (reference sequence). The CDR3 totals 13 residues. CDR3 DNA sequence: TGTGCCTCCAGGACAGGAGGAAGCGAAAAACTGTTTTTT. Residues: CASRTGGSEKLFF.

In this sample, this clone turned up a few times. The rearrangement uses TRBV29-1 and TRBJ2-7; the match to TRBD2 covers 7 bases. The CDR3 runs to 14 residues. Germline V gene lookup returns CDR1 SQVTM and CDR2 ANQGSEA. Losses at the gene ends were 2 bases for V and 0 bases for J; bases not matched to a gene: 4. DNA for the CDR3: TGCAGCGTTGAAATGAGCGGGGTCTCCTACGAGCAGTACTTC. It yields the protein CSVEMSGVSYEQYF.